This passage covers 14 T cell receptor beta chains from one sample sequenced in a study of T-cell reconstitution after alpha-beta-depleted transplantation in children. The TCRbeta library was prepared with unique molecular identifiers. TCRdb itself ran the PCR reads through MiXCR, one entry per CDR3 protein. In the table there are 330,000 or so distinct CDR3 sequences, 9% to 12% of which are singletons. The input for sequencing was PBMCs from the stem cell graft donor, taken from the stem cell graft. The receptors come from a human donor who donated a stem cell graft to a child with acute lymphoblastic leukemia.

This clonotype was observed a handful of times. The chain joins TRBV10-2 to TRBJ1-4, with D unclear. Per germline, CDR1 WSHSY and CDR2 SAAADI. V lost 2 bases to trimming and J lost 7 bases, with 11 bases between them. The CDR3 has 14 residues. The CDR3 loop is CASSEGPAGEKLFF. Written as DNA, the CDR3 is TGCGCCAGCAGTGAGGGCCCCGCGGGTGAAAAACTGTTTTTT.

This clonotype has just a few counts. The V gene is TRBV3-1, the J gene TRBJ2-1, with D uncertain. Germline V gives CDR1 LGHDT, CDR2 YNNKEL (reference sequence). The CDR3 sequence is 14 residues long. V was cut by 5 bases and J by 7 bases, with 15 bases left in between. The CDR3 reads CASSEFSGGNEQFF. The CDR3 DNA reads TGTGCCAGCAGCGAATTTTCGGGCGGAAATGAGCAGTTCTTC.

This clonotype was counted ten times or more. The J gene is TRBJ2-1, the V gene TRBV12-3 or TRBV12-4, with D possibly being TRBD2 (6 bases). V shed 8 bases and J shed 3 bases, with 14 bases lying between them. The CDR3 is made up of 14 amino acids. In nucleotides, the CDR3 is TGTGCCAGCCTTAGGGACTCCGTCTACAATGAGCAGTTCTTC. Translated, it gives CASLRDSVYNEQFF.

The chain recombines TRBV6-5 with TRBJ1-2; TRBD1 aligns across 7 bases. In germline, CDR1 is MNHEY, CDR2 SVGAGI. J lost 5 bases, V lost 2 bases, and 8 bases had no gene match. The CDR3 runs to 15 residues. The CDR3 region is CASSYRTGRGYGYTF. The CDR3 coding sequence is TGTGCCAGCAGTTACCGGACAGGAAGGGGGTATGGCTACACCTTC.

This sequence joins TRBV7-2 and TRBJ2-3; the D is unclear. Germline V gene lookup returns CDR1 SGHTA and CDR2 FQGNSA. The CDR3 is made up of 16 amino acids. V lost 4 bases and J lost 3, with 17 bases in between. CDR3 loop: CASSSPLLGPTDTQYF. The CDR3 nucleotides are TGTGCCAGCAGCTCACCTCTCCTAGGTCCGACAGATACGCAGTATTTT.

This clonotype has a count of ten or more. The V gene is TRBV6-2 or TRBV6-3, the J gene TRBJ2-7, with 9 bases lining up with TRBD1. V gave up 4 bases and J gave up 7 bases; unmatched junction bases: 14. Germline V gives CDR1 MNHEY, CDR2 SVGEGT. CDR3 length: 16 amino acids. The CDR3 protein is CASSSASGTGMREQYF. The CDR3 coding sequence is TGTGCCAGCAGTTCCGCATCCGGGACAGGGATGAGGGAGCAGTACTTC.

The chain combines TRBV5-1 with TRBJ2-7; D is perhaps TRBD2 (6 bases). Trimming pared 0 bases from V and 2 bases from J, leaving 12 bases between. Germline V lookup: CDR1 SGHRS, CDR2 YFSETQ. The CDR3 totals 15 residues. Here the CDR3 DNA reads TGCGCCAGCAGCTTGGGTGGCGGGACGACCTACGAGCAGTACTTC. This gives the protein CASSLGGGTTYEQYF.

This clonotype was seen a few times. Here the CDR3 DNA reads TGCGCCAGCAGCCAAGATCAGCTAACGGTCGGAGGTGAGCAGTTCTTC. It yields the protein CASSQDQLTVGGEQFF. The chain carries TRBV4-3 and TRBJ2-1; D may be TRBD2 (5 bases). CDR1 is LGHNA and CDR2 is YSLEER in the germline V gene. V gave up 0 bases and J gave up 9 bases, with 18 bases separating them. The CDR3 length is 16 residues.

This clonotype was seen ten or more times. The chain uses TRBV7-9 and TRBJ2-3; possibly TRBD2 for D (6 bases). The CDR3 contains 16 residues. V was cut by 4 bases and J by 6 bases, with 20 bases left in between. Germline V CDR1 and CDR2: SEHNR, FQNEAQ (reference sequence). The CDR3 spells CASSSRRGGGTDTQYF. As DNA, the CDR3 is TGTGCCAGCAGCTCCCGGCGGGGAGGTGGAACGGATACGCAGTATTTT.

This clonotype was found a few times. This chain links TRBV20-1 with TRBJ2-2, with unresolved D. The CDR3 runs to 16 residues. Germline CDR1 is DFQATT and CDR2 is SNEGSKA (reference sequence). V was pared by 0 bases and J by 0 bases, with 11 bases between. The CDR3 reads CSARDLRRANTGELFF. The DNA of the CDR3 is TGCAGTGCTAGAGACCTTAGGCGAGCGAACACCGGGGAGCTGTTTTTT.

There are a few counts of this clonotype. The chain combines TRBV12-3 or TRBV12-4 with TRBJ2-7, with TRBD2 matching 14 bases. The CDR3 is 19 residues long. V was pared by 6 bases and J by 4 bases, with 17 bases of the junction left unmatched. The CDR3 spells CASSLTPTSGRARKYEQYF. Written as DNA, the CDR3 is TGTGCCAGCAGCCTAACGCCGACTAGCGGGAGGGCCAGAAAGTACGAGCAGTACTTC.

Written as DNA, the CDR3 is TGTGCCAGCGGGATGGGGAGTGGGGAGACCCAGTACTTC. It specifies CASGMGSGETQYF. The chain uses TRBV12-3 or TRBV12-4 and TRBJ2-5; possible D gene TRBD2, 5 bases. V was trimmed by 8 bases and J by 5 bases, leaving 15 bases between them. This CDR3 comprises 13 residues.

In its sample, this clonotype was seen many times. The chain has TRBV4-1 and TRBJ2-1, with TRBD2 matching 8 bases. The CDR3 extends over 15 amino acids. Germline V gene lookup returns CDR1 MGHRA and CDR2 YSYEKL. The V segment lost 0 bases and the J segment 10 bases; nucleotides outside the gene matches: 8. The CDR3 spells CASSQEGGGRREQFF. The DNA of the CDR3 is TGCGCCAGCAGCCAAGAGGGCGGGGGGCGGCGCGAGCAGTTCTTC.

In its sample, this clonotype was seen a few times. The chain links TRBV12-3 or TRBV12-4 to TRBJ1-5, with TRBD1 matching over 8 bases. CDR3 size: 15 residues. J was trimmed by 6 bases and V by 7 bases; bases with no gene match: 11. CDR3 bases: TGTGCCAGCACCAGCACAGACAGGGGACCTCAGCCCCAGCATTTT. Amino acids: CASTSTDRGPQPQHF.